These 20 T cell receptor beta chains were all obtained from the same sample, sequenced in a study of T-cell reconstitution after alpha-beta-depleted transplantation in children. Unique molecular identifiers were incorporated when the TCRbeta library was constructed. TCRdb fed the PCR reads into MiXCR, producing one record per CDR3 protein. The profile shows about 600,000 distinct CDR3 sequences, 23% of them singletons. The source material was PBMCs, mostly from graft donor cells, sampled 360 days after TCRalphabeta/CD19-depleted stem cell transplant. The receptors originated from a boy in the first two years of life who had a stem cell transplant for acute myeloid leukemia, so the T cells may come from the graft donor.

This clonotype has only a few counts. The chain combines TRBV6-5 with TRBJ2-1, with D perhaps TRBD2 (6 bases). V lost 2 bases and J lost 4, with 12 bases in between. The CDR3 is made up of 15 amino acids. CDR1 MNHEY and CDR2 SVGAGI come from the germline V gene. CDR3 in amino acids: CASSYVAGWYNEQFF. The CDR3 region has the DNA TGTGCCAGCAGTTACGTCGCGGGGTGGTACAATGAGCAGTTCTTC.

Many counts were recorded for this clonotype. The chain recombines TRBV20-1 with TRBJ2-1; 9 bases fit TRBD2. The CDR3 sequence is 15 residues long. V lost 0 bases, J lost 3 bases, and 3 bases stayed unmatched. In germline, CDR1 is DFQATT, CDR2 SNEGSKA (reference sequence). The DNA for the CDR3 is TGCAGTGCTAGAGATAGCGGGGGACGCTACAATGAGCAGTTCTTC. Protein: CSARDSGGRYNEQFF.

CDR3 residues: CASSQEYGTQYEQYV. CDR3 DNA: TGTGCCAGCAGCCAAGAATACGGGACTCAGTACGAGCAGTACGTC. The chain has TRBV4-2 and TRBJ2-7; maybe TRBD2 (6 bases). This CDR3 region has 15 residues. In germline, CDR1 is LGHNA, CDR2 YNFKEQ. V was pared by 0 bases and J by 4 bases, with 13 bases between.

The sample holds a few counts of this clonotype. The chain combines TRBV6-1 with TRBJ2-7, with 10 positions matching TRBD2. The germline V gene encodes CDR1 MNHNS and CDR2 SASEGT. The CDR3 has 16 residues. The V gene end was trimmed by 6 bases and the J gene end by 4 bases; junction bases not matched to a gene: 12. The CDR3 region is CASRGGVAGGSYEQYF. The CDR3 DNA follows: TGTGCCAGCAGGGGCGGGGTAGCGGGGGGATCGTACGAGCAGTACTTC.

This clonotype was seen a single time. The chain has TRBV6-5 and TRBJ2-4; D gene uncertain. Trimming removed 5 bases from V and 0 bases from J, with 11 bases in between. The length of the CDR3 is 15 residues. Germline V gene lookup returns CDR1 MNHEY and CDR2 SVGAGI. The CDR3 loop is CASSNQRIAKNIQYF. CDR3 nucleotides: TGTGCCAGCAGTAACCAGCGAATAGCCAAAAACATTCAGTACTTC.

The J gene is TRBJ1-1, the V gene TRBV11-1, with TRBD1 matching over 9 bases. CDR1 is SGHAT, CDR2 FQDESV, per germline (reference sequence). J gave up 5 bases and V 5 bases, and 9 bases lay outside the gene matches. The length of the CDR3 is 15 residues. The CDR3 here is CASSTGGVRGTEAFF. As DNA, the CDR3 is TGTGCCAGCAGCACAGGGGGCGTGAGGGGAACTGAAGCTTTCTTT.

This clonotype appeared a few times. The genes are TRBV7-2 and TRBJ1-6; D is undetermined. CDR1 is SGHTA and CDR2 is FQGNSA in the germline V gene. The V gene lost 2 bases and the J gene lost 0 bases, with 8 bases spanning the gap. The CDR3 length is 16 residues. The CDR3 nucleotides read TGTGCCAGCAGCTTAACCCGGAGCTCCTATAATTCACCCCTCCACTTT. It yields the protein CASSLTRSSYNSPLHF.

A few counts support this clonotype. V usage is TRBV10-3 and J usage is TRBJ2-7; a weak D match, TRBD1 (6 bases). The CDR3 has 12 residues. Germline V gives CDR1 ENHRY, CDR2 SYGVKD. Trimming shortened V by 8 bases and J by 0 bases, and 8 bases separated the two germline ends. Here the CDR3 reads CAISDSSYEQYF. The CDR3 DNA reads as TGTGCCATCTCGGACAGCTCCTACGAGCAGTACTTC.

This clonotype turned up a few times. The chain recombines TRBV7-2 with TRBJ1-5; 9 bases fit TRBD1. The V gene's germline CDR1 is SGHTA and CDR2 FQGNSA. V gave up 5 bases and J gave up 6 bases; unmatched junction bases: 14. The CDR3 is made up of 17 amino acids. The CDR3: CASSPTRDRVNSQPQHF. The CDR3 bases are TGTGCCAGCAGCCCTACCCGGGACAGGGTCAATAGTCAGCCCCAGCATTTT.

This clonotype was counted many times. CDR3 bases: TGCAGTGCCGAGACAGGAACCGACTATGGCTACACCTTC. Protein: CSAETGTDYGYTF. V is TRBV20-1 and J is TRBJ1-2, with D tentatively TRBD1 (6 bases). CDR3 length equals 13 residues. Germline V CDR1 and CDR2: DFQATT, SNEGSKA (reference sequence). V lost 6 bases, J lost 3 bases, and 14 bases lay in between.

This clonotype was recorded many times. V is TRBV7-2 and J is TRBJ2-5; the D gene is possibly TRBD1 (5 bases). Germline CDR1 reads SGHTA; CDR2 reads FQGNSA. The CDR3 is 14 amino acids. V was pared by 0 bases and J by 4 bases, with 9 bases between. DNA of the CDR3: TGTGCCAGCAGCTTAGCGGGGCGGCGAGAGACCCAGTACTTC. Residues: CASSLAGRRETQYF.

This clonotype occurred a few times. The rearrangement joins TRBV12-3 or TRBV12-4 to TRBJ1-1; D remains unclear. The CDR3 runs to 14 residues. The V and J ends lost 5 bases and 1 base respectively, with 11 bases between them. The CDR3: CASSPQPRNTEAFF. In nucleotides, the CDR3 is TGTGCCAGCAGTCCCCAACCGCGGAACACTGAAGCTTTCTTT.

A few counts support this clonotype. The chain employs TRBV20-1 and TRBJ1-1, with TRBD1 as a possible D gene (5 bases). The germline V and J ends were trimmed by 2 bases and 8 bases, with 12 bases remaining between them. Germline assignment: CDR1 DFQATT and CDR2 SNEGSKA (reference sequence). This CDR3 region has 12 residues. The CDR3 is CSARSGDGEAFF. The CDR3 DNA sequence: TGCAGTGCTAGATCCGGGGACGGAGAAGCTTTCTTT.

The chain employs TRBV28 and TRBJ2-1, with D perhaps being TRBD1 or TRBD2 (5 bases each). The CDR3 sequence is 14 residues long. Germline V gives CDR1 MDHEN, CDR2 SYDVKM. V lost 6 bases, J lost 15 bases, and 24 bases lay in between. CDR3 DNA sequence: TGTGCCAGCAGCGGGGACGATATGTGGACTGGGCGGTTCTTC. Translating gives CASSGDDMWTGRFF.

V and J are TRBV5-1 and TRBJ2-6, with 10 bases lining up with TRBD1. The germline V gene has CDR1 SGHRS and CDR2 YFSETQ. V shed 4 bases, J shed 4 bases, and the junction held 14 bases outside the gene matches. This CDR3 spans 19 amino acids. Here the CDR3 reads CASSNSPGQGSSGANVLTF. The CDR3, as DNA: TGCGCCAGCAGCAACTCACCGGGACAGGGGTCTTCGGGGGCCAACGTCCTGACTTTC. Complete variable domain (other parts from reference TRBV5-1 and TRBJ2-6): KAGVTQTPRYLIKTRGQQVTLSCSPISGHRSVSWYQQTPGQGLQFLFEYFSETQRNKGNFPGRFSGRQFSNSRSEMNVSTLELGDSALYLCASSNSPGQGSSGANVLTFGAGSRLTVL.

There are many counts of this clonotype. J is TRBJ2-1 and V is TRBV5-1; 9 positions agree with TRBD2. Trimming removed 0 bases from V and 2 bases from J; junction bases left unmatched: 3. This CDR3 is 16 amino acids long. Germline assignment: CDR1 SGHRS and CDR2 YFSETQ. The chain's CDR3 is CASSLGGGAPYNEQFF. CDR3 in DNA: TGCGCCAGCAGCTTGGGCGGGGGGGCCCCCTACAATGAGCAGTTCTTC.

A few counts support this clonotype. CDR3 sequence: CASSQSGYEQYF. The CDR3 bases are TGTGCCAGCAGCCAATCGGGCTACGAGCAGTACTTC. The chain joins TRBV16 to TRBJ2-7; unclear D gene. This CDR3 is built from 12 residues. V gave up 0 bases and J gave up 3 bases, with 3 bases separating them. CDR1 is KGHSY, CDR2 FQNENV, per germline.

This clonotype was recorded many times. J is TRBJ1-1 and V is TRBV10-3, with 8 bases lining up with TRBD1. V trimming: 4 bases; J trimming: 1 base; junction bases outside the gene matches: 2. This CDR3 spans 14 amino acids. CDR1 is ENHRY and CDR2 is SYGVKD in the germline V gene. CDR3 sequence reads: CAISVGQGNTEAFF. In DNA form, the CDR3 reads TGTGCCATCAGTGTTGGACAGGGGAACACTGAAGCTTTCTTT.

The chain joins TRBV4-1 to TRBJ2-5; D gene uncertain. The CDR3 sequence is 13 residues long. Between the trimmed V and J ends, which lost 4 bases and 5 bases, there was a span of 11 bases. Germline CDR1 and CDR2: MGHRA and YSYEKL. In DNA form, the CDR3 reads TGCGCCAGCAGCCTAGAAGTCCGGGAGACCCAGTACTTC. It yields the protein CASSLEVRETQYF.

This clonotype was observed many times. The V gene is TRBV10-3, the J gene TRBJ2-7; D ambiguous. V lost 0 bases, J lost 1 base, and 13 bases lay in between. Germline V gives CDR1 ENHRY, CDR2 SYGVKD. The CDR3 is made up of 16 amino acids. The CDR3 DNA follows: TGTGCCATCAGTGAGTCGATTAGGTGGGGTTCCTACGAGCAGTACGTC. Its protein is CAISESIRWGSYEQYV.